The T cell receptor beta chain described here comes from a study of blood T cell repertoires in COVID-19. Study-wide background: Donors in the United States, Italy and Spain gave samples during acute or convalescent COVID-19. From T cells, B-cell-depleted T cells, or PBMCs came the material, which was cDNA or gDNA.

In the authors' methods: Counts of nucleated cells, estimated from reference gene primer amplification, were obtained. The method was immunoSEQ multiplex PCR; TCRdb's version includes in-frame clones alone and lacks a portion of them. The V and J calls and the clone size are those of that table, but D and trimming were determined from the DNA. This table holds over 60,000 clones, roughly 87% found once. The CDR3 length is 15 residues. V lost 5 bases and J lost 5; bases outside the gene matches: 8. Germline CDR1 reads MNHEY; CDR2 reads SVGAGI. This rearrangement joins TRBV6-5 to TRBJ1-5; TRBD1 aligns across 8 bases. This sequence originates from a human donor in a cohort sampled during active COVID-19. The sequenced material came from peripheral blood. The CDR3: CASSTTGVFDQPQHF. CDR3 nucleotide sequence: TGTGCCAGCAGTACGACAGGGGTATTTGATCAGCCCCAGCATTTT.